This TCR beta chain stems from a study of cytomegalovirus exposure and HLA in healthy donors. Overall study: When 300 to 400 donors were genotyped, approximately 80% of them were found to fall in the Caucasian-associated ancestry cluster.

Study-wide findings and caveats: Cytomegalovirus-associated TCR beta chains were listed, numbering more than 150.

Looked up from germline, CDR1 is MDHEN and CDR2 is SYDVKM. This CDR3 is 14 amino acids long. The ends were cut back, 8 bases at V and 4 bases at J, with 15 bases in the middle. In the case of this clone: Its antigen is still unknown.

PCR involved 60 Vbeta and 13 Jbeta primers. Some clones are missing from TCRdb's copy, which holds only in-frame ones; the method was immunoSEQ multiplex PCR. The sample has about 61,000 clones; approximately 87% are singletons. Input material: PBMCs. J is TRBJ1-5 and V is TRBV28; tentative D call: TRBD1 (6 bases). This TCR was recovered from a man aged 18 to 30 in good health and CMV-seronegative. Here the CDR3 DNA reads TGTGCCAGCTGTAAGGACAGTCTTAATCAGCCCCAGCATTTT. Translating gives CASCKDSLNQPQHF.